This TCR beta chain was captured by sequencing in a study of blood T cell repertoires in COVID-19. The J segment lost 6 bases and the V segment lost 2 bases, leaving 7 bases of the junction unmatched. Germline V lookup: CDR1 SGHNT, CDR2 YYREEE (reference sequence). The CDR3 length is 14 residues. The assay was immunoSEQ multiplex PCR, and TCRdb's table has in-frame clones only and misses some. In the table there are over 150,000 clones, about nine tenths of which are singletons. The Seattle patients joined while their infection was active and were tracked longitudinally afterward. The rearrangement joins TRBV5-4 to TRBJ1-2; 7 bases agree with TRBD1. The TCR originated in a man in his late teens or twenties with COVID-19, enrolled during active disease. The sample consisted of peripheral blood. The CDR3 DNA reads TGTGCCAGCAGCTTACAGGGGCGGGAGGATGGCTACACCTTC. This translates into CASSLQGREDGYTF.